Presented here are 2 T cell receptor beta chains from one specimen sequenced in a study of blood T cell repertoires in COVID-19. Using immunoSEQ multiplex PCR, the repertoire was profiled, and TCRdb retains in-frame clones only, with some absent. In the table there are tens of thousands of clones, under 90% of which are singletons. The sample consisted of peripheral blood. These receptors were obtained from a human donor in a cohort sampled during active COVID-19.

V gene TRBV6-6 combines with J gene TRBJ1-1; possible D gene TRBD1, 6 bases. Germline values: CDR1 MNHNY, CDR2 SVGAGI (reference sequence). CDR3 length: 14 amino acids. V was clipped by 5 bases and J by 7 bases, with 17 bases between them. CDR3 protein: CASSVTQGTGEAFF. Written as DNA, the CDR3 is TGTGCCAGCAGTGTCACCCAGGGGACGGGTGAAGCTTTCTTT.

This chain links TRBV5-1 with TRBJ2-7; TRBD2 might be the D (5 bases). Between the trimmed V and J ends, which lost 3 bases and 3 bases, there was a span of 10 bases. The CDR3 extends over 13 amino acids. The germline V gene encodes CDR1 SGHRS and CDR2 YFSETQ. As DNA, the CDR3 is TGCGCCAGCAGCTCCAGACTATACTACGAGCAGTACTTC. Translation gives CASSSRLYYEQYF.